The rows below give T cell receptor beta chains drawn from one sample of a study of cytomegalovirus exposure and HLA in healthy donors. Method: immunoSEQ multiplex PCR; TCRdb's copy keeps in-frame clones and lacks some. Of roughly 100,000 clones in the sample, around 80% were seen once. Sequenced input: PBMCs. The receptors derive from a woman aged 60-75 years in good health and CMV-seronegative. The CDR3 runs from the conserved cysteine through the conserved F or W. Fields, in order: CDR3 DNA, CDR3 protein, D gene, CDR3 length, V gene, clone size, J gene. A D gene is named only where the DNA matches it firmly. Clone size is stated in some rows and not others, as once, few, many or a class when expanded.

TGTGCCAGTAGTTTGTCTAGCGGGGGAGGAGATACGCAGTATTTT	CASSLSSGGGDTQYF	TRBD2	15	TRBV19	NA	TRBJ2-3
TGTGCCAGCAGTTACTCGGGGACTTTAGTTGGAGATACGCAGTATTTT	CASSYSGTLVGDTQYF	NA	16	TRBV6-6	NA	TRBJ2-3
TGCGCCAGCAGCCAAGAAGGGGCGGGGGGCACAGATACGCAGTATTTT	CASSQEGAGGTDTQYF	TRBD2	16	TRBV4-1	NA	TRBJ2-3
TGTGCTAGTGGTTTGGTACGGGACAGAACAAATCAGCCCCAGCATTTT	CASGLVRDRTNQPQHF	TRBD1	16	TRBV12-5	NA	TRBJ1-5
TGTGCCGGACGCGGGGCCACCGGGGAGCTGTTTTTT	CAGRGATGELFF	NA	12	TRBV6-5	NA	TRBJ2-2
TGTGCCAGAAGTAAGAAGGGGGTGGACCAGCCCCAGCATTTT	CARSKKGVDQPQHF	NA	14	TRBV7-5	NA	TRBJ1-5
TGTGCCAGCAGCTCCCAATCGGGAGGGCCAGGGCAGTACTTC	CASSSQSGGPGQYF	TRBD2	14	TRBV7-2	NA	TRBJ2-7
TGTGCCAGCAGCTTCCCGTTATCCCCTGAGGCTTTCTTT	CASSFPLSPEAFF	NA	13	TRBV5-8	NA	TRBJ1-1
TGTGCCAGCAGCTTCTCGGGACAGGGGGCGTATGGCTACACCTTC	CASSFSGQGAYGYTF	TRBD1	15	TRBV5-6	few	TRBJ1-2
TGTGCCAGCAGAACAGGGAATCAGCCCCAGCATTTT	CASRTGNQPQHF	NA	12	TRBV6-5	NA	TRBJ1-5
TGCGCCAGCAGCCAAGACACTAGCGGGGGGAAAGAGACCCAGTACTTC	CASSQDTSGGKETQYF	TRBD2	16	TRBV4-3	NA	TRBJ2-5
TGCGCCAGCAGCCAAGAACGGACTTGGGGCTACACCTTC	CASSQERTWGYTF	NA	13	TRBV4-1	few	TRBJ1-2
TGTGCCAGCAGCCCCGAGGGGGCCCCATTCTATGGCTACACCTTC	CASSPEGAPFYGYTF	TRBD1	15	TRBV9	NA	TRBJ1-2
TGTGCCAGCTCACCACATCCGGGGAATACAGAGACCCAGTACTTC	CASSPHPGNTETQYF	NA	15	TRBV18	NA	TRBJ2-5
TGTGCCAGCAGAACTCGACAGGGGACCTACAATGAGCAGTTCTTC	CASRTRQGTYNEQFF	TRBD1	15	TRBV2	few	TRBJ2-1
TGCGCCAGCAGCGGCCGAGGCGGCTTTTCTGAAGCTTTCTTT	CASSGRGGFSEAFF	NA	14	TRBV4-1	NA	TRBJ1-1
TGTGCCAGCAGCTTGGGGACTAGCGGGAGTTGGGGCTACGAGCAGTACTTC	CASSLGTSGSWGYEQYF	TRBD2	17	TRBV5-8	few	TRBJ2-7
TGCGCCAGCAGCTTGGCCGGGGGGGGGAATAATGAAAAACTGTTTTTT	CASSLAGGGNNEKLFF	NA	16	TRBV5-1	few	TRBJ1-4
TGTGCCATCAGTGTGGCGGGGCAGGGTGCCTACAATGAGCAGTTCTTC	CAISVAGQGAYNEQFF	NA	16	TRBV10-3	few	TRBJ2-1
TGTGCCAGCAGCCAAAGGACAGGGGTTCATAATTCACCCCTCCACTTT	CASSQRTGVHNSPLHF	TRBD1	16	TRBV14	NA	TRBJ1-6
TGTGCCAGTAGTGCCGGACGGGGGGGCAAGGACACTGAAGCTTTCTTT	CASSAGRGGKDTEAFF	NA	16	TRBV19	NA	TRBJ1-1
TGTGCCACCAGCAGAGGATTAGCGGGGGACAATGAGCAGTTCTTC	CATSRGLAGDNEQFF	TRBD2	15	TRBV15	NA	TRBJ2-1
TGTGCCTGGAGCGCAGGGGGGTCTGGGGCCAACGTCCTGACTTTC	CAWSAGGSGANVLTF	NA	15	TRBV30	NA	TRBJ2-6
TGCGCCACCTCGGGGAAAGATGCCATTCAGTACTTC	CATSGKDAIQYF	NA	12	TRBV4-1	NA	TRBJ2-4
TGTGCCAGCACCCGCGAAGGAGAGTATGGCTACACCTTC	CASTREGEYGYTF	NA	13	TRBV2	NA	TRBJ1-2
TGTGCCAGCAGCGATAATAGCGACCGTAGCACAGATACGCAGTATTTT	CASSDNSDRSTDTQYF	NA	16	TRBV5-6	NA	TRBJ2-3
TGTGCCAGCAGTTACCGGGACAGGGGTTGGACTGAAGCTTTCTTT	CASSYRDRGWTEAFF	TRBD1	15	TRBV6-5	NA	TRBJ1-1
TGTGCCAGTAGTGGGGGACTGAATGGCTACACCTTC	CASSGGLNGYTF	NA	12	TRBV19	NA	TRBJ1-2
TGTGCCAGCAGCTTTGCAGGGGCCACCGGGGAGCTGTTTTTT	CASSFAGATGELFF	NA	14	TRBV7-9	NA	TRBJ2-2
TGTGCCAGCAGTGTGAGGGACTTCACGTACTTC	CASSVRDFTYF	NA	11	TRBV2	few	TRBJ2-5
TGTGCCTGGACCGGACAGGGGCACACTGAAGCTTTCTTT	CAWTGQGHTEAFF	TRBD1	13	TRBV30	NA	TRBJ1-1